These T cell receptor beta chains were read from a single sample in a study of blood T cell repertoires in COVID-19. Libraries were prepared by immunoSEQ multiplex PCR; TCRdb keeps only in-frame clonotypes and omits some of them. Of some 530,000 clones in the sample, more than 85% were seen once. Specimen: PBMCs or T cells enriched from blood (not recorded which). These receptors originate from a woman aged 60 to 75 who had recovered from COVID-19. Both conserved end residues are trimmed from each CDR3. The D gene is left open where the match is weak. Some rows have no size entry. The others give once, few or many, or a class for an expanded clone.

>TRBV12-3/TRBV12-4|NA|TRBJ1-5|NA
ASSFGLNQPQH
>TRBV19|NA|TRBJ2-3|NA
ASSIRDSPGTDTQY
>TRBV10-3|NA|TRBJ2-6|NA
AISDSRGGTGANVLT
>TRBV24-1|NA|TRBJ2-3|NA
ATTGGAGDTQY
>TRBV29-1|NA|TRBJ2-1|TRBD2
SASTGGSNEQF
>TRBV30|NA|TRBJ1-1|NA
AWSLRNTEAF
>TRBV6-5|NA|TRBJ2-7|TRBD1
ASSRQGLPYEQY
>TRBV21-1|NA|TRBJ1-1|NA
ASSKGTGVRKGEMNTEAF
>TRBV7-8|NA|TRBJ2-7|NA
ASSFPRALSYEQY
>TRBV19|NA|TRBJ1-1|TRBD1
ASSGQGGRNTEAF
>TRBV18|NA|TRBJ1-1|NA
ASSPIGGKTEAF
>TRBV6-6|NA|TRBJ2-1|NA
ASSFSGNQNEQF
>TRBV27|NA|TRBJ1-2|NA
ASSPLGLHYT
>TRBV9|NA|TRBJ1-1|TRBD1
ASSVSGGNTEAF
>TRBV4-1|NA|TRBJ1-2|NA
ASSQDETNSYGYT
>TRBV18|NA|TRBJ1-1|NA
ASSPRGSVNTEAF
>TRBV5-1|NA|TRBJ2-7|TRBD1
ASGARTGIHEQY
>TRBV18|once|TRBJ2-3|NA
ASSPIDLGGTDTQY
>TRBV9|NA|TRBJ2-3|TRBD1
ASSVDRKRTGSDTQY
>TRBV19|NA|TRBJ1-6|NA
ASSIDNYSPLH
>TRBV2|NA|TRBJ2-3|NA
ASSERRSGGSTDTQY
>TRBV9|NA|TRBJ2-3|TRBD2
ASSRTSGGSWDTQY
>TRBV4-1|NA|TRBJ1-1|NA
ASSPETGVQGTEAF
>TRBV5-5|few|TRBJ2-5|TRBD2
ASSLNRLAGGETQY
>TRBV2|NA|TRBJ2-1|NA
ASLTQGPYNEQF
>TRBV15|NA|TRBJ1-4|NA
ATTLTGATNEKLF
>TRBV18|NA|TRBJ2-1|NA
ASSLDGTEQF
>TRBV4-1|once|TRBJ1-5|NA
ASSQVLGNQPQH
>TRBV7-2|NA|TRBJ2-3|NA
ASSRRLGTDTQY
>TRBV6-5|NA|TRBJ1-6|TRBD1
ASSTRTGGGSPLH
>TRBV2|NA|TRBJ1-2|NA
ASSEPPGAAYGYT
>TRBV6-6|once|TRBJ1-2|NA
ASSQRGGDGYT
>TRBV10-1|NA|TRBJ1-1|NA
ASSEGTGTNTEAF